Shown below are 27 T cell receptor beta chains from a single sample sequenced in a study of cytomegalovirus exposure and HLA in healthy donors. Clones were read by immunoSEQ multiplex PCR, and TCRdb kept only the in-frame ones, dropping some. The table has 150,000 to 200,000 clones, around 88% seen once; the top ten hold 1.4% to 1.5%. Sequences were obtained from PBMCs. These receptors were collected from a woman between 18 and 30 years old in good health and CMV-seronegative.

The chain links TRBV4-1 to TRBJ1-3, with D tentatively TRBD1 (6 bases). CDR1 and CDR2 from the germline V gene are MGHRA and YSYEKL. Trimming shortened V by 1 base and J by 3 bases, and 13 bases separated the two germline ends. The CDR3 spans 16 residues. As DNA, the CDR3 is TGCGCCAGCAGCCAAGTGGTCAGGGGACGTGGAAACACCATATATTTT. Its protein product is CASSQVVRGRGNTIYF.

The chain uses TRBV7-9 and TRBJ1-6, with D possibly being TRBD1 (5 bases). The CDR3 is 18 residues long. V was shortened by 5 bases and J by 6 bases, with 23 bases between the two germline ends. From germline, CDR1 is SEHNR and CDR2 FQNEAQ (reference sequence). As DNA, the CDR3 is TGTGCCAGCAGCCTCATCCCAGGGAAGGCCATCACTAATTCACCCCTCCACTTT. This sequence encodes CASSLIPGKAITNSPLHF.

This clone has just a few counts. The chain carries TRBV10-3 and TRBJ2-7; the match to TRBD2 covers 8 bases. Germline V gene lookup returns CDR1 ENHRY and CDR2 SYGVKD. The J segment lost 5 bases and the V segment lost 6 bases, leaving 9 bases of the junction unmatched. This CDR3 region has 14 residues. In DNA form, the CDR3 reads TGTGCCATCAGACCGGGACTAGAAGCGGACGAGCAGTACTTC. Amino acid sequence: CAIRPGLEADEQYF.

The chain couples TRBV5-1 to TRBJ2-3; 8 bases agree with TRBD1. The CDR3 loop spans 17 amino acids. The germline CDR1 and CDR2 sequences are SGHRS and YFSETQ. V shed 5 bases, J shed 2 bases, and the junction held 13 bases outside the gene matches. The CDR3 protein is CASSRDRYQTPTDTQYF. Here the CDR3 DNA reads TGCGCCAGCAGTCGGGACAGGTACCAAACCCCCACAGATACGCAGTATTTT.

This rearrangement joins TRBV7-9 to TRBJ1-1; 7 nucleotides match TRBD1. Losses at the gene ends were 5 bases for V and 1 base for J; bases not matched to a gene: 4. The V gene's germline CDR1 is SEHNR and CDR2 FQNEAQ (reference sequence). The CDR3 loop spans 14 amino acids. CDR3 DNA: TGTGCCAGCAGCACGGGACAGAAGAACACTGAAGCTTTCTTT. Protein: CASSTGQKNTEAFF.

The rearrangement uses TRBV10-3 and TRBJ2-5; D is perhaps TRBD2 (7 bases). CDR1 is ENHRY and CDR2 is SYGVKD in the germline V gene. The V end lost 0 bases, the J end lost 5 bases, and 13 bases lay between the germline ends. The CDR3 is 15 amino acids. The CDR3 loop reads CAISESGGAPETQYF. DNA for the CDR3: TGTGCCATCAGTGAGTCTGGGGGGGCCCCGGAGACCCAGTACTTC.

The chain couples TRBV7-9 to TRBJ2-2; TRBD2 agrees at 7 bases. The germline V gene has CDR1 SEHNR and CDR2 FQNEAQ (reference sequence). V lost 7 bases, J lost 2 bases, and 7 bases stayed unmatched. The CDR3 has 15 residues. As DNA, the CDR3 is TGTGCCAGCAATCCAGCGGGATTCAACACCGGGGAGCTGTTTTTT. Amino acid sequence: CASNPAGFNTGELFF.

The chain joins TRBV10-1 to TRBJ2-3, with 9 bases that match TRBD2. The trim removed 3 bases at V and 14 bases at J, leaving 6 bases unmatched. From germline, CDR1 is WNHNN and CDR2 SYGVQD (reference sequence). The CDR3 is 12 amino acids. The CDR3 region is CASSDAASGMYF. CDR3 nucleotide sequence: TGCGCCAGCAGTGATGCGGCTAGCGGGATGTATTTT.

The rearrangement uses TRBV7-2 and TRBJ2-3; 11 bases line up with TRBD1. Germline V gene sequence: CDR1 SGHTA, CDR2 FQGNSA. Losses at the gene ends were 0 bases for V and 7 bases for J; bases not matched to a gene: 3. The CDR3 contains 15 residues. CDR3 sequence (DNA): TGTGCCAGCAGCTTAGCGGGACAGGGGGGGTATACGCAGTATTTT. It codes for CASSLAGQGGYTQYF.

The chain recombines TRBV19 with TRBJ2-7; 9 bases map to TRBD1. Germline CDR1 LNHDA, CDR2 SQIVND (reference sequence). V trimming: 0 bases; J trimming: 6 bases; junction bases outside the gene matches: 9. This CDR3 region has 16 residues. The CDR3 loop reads CASSIDHGTGTPEQYF. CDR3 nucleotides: TGTGCCAGTAGTATAGACCACGGGACAGGGACACCCGAGCAGTACTTC.

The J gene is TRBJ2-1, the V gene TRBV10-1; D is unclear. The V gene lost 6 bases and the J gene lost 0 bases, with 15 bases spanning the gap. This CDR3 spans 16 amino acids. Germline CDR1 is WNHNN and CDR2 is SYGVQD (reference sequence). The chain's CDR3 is CASSLTRFSSYNEQFF. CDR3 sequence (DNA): TGCGCCAGCAGCCTCACGAGGTTTAGCTCCTACAATGAGCAGTTCTTC.

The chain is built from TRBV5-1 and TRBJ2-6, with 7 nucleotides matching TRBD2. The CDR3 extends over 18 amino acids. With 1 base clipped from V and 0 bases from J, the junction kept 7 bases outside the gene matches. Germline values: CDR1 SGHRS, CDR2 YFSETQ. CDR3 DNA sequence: TGCGCCAGCAGCTTGAACCCAGGGAGGGTCTCTGGGGCCAACGTCCTGACTTTC. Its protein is CASSLNPGRVSGANVLTF.

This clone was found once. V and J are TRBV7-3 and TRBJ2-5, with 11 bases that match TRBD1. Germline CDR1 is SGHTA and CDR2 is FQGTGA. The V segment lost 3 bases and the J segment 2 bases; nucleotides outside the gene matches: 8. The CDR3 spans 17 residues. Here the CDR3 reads CASSFTGGTGGQETQYF. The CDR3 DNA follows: TGTGCCAGCAGCTTTACAGGCGGGACAGGGGGTCAAGAGACCCAGTACTTC.

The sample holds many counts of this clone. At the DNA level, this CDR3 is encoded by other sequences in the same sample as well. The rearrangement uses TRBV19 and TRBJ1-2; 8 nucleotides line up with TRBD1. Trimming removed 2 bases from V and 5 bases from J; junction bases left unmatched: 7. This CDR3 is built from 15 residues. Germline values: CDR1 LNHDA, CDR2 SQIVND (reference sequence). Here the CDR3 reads CASSITGTGLYGYTF. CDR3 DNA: TGTGCCAGTAGTATAACCGGGACAGGACTATATGGCTACACCTTC.

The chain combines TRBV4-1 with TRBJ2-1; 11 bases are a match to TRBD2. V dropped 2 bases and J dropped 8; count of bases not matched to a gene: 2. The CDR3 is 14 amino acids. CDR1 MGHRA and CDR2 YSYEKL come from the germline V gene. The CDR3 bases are TGCGCCAGCAGCCAACTTAGCGGGAGGGATGAGCAGTTCTTC. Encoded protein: CASSQLSGRDEQFF.

DNA of the CDR3: TGCGCCAGCAGCTTGGATAGAAACACCATATATTTT. Amino acids: CASSLDRNTIYF. The rearrangement links TRBV5-1 to TRBJ1-3; D gene uncertain. The CDR3 extends over 12 amino acids. CDR1 SGHRS and CDR2 YFSETQ come from the germline V gene. V lost 0 bases, J lost 5 bases, and 3 bases lay in between.

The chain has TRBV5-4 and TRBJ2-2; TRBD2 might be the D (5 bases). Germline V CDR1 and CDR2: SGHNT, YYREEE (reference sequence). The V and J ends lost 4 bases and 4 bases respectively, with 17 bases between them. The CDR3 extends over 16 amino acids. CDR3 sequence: CASSTAGLPSTGELFF. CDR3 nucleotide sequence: TGTGCCAGCAGCACGGCCGGACTCCCGAGCACCGGGGAGCTGTTTTTT.

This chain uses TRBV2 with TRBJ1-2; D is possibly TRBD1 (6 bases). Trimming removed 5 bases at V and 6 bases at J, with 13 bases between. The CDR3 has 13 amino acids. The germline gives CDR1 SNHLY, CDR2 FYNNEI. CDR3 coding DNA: TGTGCCAGCAGTCCAGGGGAGCAAAATGGCTACACCTTC. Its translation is CASSPGEQNGYTF. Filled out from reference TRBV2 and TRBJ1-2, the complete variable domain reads EPEVTQTPSHQVTQMGQEVILRCVPISNHLYFYWYRQILGQKVEFLVSFYNNEISEKSEIFDDQFSVERPDGSNFTLKIRSTKLEDSAMYFCASSPGEQNGYTFGSGTRLTVV.

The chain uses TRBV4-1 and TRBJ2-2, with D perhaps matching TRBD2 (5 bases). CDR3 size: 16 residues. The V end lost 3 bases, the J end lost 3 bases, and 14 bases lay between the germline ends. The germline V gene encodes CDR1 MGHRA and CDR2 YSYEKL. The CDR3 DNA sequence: TGCGCCAGCAGCCAGACCAAAGGGCGGGACACCGGGGAGCTGTTTTTT. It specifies CASSQTKGRDTGELFF.

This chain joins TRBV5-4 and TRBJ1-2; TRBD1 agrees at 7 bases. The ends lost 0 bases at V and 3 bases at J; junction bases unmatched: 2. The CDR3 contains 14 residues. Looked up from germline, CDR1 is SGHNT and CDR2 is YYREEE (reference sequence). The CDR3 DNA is TGTGCCAGCAGCTTGGCGGGACAGCACTATGGCTACACCTTC. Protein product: CASSLAGQHYGYTF.

For the CDR3, the DNA is TGTGCCAGCAGCTTAGTAGGGGCGGGGGGCACAGATACGCAGTATTTT. Residues: CASSLVGAGGTDTQYF. The rearrangement joins TRBV11-2 to TRBJ2-3; 7 nucleotides align to TRBD2. CDR1 is SGHAT and CDR2 is FQNNGV in the germline V gene. V shed 1 base and J 1 base; nucleotides not matched to a gene: 5. This CDR3 is built from 16 residues.

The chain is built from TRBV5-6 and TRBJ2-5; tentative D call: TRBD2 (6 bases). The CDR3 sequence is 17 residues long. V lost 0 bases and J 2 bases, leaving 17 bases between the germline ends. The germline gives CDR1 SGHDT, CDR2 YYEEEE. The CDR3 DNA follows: TGTGCCAGCAGCTTGGACGGTTTGGTGAGCGGGCAAGAGACCCAGTACTTC. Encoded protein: CASSLDGLVSGQETQYF.

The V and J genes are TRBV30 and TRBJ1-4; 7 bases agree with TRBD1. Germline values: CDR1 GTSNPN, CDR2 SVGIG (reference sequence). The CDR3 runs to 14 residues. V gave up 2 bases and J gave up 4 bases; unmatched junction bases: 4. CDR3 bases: TGTGCCTGGAGTCCCGGGACAGTTAATGAAAAACTGTTTTTT. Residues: CAWSPGTVNEKLFF.

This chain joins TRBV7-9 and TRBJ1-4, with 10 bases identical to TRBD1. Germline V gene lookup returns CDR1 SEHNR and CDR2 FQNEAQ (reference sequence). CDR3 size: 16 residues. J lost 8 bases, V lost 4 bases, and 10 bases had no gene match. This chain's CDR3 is CASSSFRDRGKEKLFF. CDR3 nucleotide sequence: TGTGCCAGCAGCTCATTCCGGGACAGGGGCAAGGAAAAACTGTTTTTT.

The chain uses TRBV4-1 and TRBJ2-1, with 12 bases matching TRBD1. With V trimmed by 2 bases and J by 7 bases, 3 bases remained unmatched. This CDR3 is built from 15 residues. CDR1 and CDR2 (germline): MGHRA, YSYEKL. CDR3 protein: CASSQTGQGANEQFF. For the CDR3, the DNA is TGCGCCAGCAGCCAAACGGGACAGGGGGCTAATGAGCAGTTCTTC.

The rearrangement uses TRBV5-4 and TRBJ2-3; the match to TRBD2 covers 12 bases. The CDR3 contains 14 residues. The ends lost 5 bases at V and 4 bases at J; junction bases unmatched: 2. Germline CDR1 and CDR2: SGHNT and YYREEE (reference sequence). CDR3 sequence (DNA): TGTGCCAGCAGGGGACTAGCGGGTGCAGATACGCAGTATTTT. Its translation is CASRGLAGADTQYF.

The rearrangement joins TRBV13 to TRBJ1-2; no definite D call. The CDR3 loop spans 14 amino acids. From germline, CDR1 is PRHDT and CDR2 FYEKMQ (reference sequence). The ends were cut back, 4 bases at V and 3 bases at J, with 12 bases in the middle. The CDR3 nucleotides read TGTGCCAGCAGCTCGGGTCGCGTCTACTATGGCTACACCTTC. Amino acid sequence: CASSSGRVYYGYTF.